This T cell receptor (beta chain) comes out of a study of blood T cell repertoires in COVID-19. Study-wide background: T cells, B-cell-depleted T cells, or PBMCs supplied cDNA or gDNA.

Method: immunoSEQ multiplex PCR; TCRdb's copy keeps in-frame clones and lacks some. This table holds under 250,000 clones, 80% to 90% found once. The CDR3 has 17 amino acids. V shed 6 bases, J shed 3 bases, and the junction held 13 bases outside the gene matches. Germline CDR1 and CDR2: MNHEY and SVGEGT. The chain uses TRBV6-2 or TRBV6-3 and TRBJ2-1, with 8 nucleotides matching TRBD2. The specimen was peripheral blood. The sequence derives from a man aged 40-49 years with acute or convalescent COVID-19. The CDR3 bases are TGTGCCAGCAGCCGACCGGCGGCGGGAGGCCTCTACAATGAGCAGTTCTTC. This sequence encodes CASSRPAAGGLYNEQFF.